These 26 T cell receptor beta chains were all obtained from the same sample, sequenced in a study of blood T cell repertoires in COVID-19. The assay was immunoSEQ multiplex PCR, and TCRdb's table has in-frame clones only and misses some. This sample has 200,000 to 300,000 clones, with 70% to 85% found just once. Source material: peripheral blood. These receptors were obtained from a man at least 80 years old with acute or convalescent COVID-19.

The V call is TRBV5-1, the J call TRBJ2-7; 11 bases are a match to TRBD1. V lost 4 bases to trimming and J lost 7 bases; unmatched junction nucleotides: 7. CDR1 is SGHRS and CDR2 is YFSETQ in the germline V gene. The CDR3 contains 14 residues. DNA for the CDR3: TGCGCCAGCAGCACGGACAGGGGGCTACGGGAGCAGTACTTC. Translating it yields CASSTDRGLREQYF.

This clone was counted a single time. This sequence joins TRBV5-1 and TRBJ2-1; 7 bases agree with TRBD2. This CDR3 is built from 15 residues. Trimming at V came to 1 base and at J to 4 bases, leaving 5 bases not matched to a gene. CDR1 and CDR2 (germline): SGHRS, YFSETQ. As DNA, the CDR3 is TGCGCCAGCAGCTTGAGGCTAGCGGTATACAATGAGCAGTTCTTC. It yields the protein CASSLRLAVYNEQFF.

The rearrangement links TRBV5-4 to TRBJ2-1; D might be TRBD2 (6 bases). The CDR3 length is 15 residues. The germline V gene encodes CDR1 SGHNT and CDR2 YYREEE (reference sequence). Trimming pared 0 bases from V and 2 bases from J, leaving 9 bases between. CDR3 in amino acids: CASSLGTKTYNEQFF. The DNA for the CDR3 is TGTGCCAGCAGCTTGGGGACTAAAACCTACAATGAGCAGTTCTTC.

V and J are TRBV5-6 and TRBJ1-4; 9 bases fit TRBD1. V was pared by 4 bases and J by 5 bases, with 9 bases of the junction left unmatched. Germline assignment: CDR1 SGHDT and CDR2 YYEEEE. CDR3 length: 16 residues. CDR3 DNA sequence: TGTGCCAGCAGCCCTTTAGTTGGGACAGGGAATGAAAAACTGTTTTTT. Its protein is CASSPLVGTGNEKLFF.

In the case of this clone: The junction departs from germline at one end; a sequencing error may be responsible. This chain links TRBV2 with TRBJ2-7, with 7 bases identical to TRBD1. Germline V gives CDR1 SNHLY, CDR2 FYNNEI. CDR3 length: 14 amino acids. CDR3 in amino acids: CASSDVSTGVGKPF. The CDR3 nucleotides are TGTGCCAGCAGTGACGTTTCTACAGGGGTCGGCAAGCCCTTC. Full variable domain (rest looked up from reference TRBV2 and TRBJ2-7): EPEVTQTPSHQVTQMGQEVILRCVPISNHLYFYWYRQILGQKVEFLVSFYNNEISEKSEIFDDQFSVERPDGSNFTLKIRSTKLEDSAMYFCASSDVSTGVGKPFGPGTRLTVT.

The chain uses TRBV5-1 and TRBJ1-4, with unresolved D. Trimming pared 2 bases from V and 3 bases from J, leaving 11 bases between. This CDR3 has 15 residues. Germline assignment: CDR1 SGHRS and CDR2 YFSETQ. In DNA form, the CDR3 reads TGCGCCAGCAGCTTACAACAAATGCCTAATGAAAAACTGTTTTTT. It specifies CASSLQQMPNEKLFF.

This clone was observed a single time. The DNA of the CDR3 is TGTGCCAGCAGTTACCGGGAGGGCCCCTACGAGCAGTACTTC. Protein product: CASSYREGPYEQYF. V and J are TRBV2 and TRBJ2-7; TRBD2 agrees at 8 bases. This CDR3 region has 14 residues. Trimming took 5 bases from V and 2 from J; bases not matched to a gene: 5. Germline V gives CDR1 SNHLY, CDR2 FYNNEI.

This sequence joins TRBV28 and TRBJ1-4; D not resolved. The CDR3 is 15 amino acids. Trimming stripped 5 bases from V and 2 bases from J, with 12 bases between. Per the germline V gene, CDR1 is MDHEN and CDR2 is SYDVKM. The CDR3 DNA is TGTGCCAGCAGTGGTTCCCATGGCACTAATGAAAAACTGTTTTTT. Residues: CASSGSHGTNEKLFF.

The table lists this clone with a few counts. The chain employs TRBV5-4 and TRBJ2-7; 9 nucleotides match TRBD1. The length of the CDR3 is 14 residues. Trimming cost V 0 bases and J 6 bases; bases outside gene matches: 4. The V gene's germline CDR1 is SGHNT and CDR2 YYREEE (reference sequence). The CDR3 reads CASSLAGTGTEQYF. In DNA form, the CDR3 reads TGTGCCAGCAGCTTGGCCGGGACAGGGACCGAGCAGTACTTC.

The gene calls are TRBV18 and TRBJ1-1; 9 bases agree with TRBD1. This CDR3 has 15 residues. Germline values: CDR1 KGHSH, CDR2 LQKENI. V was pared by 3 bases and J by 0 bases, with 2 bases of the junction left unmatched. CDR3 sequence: CASSPWDRVNTEAFF. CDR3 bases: TGTGCCAGCTCACCCTGGGACAGGGTGAACACTGAAGCTTTCTTT.

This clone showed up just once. The CDR3: CAISESTAGEQYF. CDR3 nucleotide sequence: TGTGCCATCAGTGAGTCGACAGCCGGCGAGCAGTACTTC. The rearrangement uses TRBV10-3 and TRBJ2-7; D possibly corresponds to TRBD1 (5 bases). Germline V lookup: CDR1 ENHRY, CDR2 SYGVKD. Trimming stripped 0 bases from V and 6 bases from J, with 9 bases between. The CDR3 length is 13 residues.

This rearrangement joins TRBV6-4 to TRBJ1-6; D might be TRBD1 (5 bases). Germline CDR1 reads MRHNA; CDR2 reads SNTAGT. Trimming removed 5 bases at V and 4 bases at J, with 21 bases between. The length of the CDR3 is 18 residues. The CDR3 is CASSSPGVARLYNSPLHF. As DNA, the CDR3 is TGTGCCAGCAGTTCTCCGGGGGTGGCCCGTCTTTATAATTCACCCCTCCACTTT.

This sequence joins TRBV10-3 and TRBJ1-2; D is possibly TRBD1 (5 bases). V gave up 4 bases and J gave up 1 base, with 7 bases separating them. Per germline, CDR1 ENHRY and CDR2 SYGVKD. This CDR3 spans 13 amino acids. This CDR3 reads CAISADSNYGYTF. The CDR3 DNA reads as TGTGCCATCAGTGCAGACAGTAACTATGGCTACACCTTC.

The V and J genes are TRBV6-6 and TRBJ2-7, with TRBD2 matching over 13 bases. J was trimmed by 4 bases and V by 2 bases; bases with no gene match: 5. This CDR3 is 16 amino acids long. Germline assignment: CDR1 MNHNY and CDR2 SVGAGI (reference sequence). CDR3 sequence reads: CASSYALAGGPYEQYF. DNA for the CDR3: TGTGCCAGCAGTTACGCACTAGCGGGAGGGCCATACGAGCAGTACTTC.

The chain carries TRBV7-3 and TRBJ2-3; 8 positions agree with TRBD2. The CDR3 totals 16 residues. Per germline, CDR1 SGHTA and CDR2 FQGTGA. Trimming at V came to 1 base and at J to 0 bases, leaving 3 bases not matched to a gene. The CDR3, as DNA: TGTGCCAGCAGCTTAAGTAGCGGGGCTAGCACAGATACGCAGTATTTT. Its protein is CASSLSSGASTDTQYF.

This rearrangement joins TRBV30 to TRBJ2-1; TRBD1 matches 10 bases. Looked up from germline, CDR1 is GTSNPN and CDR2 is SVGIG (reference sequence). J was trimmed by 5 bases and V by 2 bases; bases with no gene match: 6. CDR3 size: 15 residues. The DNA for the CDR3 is TGTGCCTGGAGTTCCGGGACAGGGGTCGACAATGAGCAGTTCTTC. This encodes CAWSSGTGVDNEQFF.

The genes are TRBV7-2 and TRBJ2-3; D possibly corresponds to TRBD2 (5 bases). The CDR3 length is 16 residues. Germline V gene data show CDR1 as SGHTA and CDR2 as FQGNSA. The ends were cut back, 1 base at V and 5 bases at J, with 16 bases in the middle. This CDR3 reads CASSLDPAAARDTQYF. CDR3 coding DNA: TGTGCCAGCAGCTTAGATCCAGCGGCAGCCCGAGATACGCAGTATTTT.

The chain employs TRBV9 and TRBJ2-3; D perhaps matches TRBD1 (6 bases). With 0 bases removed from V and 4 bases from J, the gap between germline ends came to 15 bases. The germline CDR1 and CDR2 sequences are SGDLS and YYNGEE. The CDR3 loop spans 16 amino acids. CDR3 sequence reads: CASSVGTGTVADTQYF. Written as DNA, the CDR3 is TGTGCCAGCAGCGTAGGAACAGGGACGGTCGCAGATACGCAGTATTTT.

CDR3 sequence reads: CASSRHGETQYF. CDR3 bases: TGTGCCAGCAGCCGCCACGGGGAGACCCAGTACTTC. The chain employs TRBV6-5 and TRBJ2-5; D unresolved. Trimming took off 6 bases at V and 5 bases at J, with 10 bases between the two ends. Germline assignment: CDR1 MNHEY and CDR2 SVGAGI. This CDR3 has 12 residues.

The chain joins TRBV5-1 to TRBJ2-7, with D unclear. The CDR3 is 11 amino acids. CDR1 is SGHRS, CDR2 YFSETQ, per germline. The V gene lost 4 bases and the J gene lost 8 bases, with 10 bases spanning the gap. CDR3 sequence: CASSGSGQQYF. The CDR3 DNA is TGCGCCAGCAGCGGGTCAGGTCAGCAGTACTTC. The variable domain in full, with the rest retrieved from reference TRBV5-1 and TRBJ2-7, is KAGVTQTPRYLIKTRGQQVTLSCSPISGHRSVSWYQQTPGQGLQFLFEYFSETQRNKGNFPGRFSGRQFSNSRSEMNVSTLELGDSALYLCASSGSGQQYFGPGTRLTVT.

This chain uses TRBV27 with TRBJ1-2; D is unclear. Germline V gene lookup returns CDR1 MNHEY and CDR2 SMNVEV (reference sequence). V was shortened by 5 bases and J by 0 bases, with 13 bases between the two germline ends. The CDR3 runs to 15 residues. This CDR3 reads CASSTYRLANYGYTF. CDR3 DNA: TGTGCCAGCAGTACATACAGATTAGCTAACTATGGCTACACCTTC.

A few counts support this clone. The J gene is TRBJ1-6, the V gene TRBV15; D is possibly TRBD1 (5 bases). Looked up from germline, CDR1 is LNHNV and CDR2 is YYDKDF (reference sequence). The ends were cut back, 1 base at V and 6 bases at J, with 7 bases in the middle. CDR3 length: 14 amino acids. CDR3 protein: CATSRAQGNSPLHF. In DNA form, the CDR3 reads TGTGCCACCAGCAGAGCTCAGGGTAATTCACCCCTCCACTTT.

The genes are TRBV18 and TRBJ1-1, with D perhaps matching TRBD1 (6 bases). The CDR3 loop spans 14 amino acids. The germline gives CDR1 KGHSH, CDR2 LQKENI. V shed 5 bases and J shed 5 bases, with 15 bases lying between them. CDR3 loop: CASSSTGSWTEAFF. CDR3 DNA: TGTGCCAGCTCAAGTACAGGGAGCTGGACTGAAGCTTTCTTT.

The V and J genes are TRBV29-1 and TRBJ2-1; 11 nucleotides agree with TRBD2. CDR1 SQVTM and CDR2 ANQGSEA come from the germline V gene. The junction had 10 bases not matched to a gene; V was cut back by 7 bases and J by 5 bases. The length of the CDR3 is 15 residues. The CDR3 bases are TGCAGCGGGCGTAGCGGGAGGGCATGGGACAATGAGCAGTTCTTC. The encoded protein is CSGRSGRAWDNEQFF.

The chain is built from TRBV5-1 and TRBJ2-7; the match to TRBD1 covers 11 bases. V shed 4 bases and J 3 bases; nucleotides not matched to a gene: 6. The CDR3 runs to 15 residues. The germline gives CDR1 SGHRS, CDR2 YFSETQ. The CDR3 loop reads CASSLGTGGIYEQYF. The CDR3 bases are TGCGCCAGCAGCCTAGGGACAGGGGGTATCTACGAGCAGTACTTC.

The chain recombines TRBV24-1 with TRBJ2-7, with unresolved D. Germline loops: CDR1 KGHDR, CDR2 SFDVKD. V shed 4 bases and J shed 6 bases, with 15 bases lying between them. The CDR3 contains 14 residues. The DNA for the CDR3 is TGTGCCACCAGTGAGATCCCTCTAGTAGGCGAGCAGTACTTC. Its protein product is CATSEIPLVGEQYF.